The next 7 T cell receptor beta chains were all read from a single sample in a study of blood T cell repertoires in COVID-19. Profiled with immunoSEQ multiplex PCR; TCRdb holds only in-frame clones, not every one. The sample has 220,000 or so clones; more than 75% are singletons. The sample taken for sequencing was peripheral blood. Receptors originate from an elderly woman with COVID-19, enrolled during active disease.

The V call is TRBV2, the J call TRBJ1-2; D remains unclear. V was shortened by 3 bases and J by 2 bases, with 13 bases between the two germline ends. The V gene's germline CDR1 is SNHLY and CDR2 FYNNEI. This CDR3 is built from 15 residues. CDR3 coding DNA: TGTGCCAGCAGTGAGAGGTTATTGCTAAACTATGGCTACACCTTC. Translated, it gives CASSERLLLNYGYTF.

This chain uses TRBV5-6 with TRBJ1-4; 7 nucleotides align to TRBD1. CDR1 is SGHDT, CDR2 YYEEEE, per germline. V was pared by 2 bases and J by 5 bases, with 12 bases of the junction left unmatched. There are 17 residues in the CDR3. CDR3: CASSLMGMTGLNEKLFF. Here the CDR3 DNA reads TGTGCCAGCAGCTTAATGGGGATGACAGGGCTGAATGAAAAACTGTTTTTT.

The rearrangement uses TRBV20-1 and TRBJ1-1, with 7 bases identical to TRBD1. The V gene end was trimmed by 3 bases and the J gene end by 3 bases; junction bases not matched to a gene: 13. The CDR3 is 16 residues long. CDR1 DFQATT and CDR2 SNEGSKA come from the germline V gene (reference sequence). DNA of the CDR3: TGCAGTGCTAGTCCCCTCAGGGGGAGGCTCGACACTGAAGCTTTCTTT. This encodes CSASPLRGRLDTEAFF.

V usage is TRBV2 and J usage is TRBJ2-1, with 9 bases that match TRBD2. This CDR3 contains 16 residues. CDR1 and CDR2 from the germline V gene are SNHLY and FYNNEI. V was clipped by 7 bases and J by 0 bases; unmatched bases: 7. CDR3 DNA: TGTGCCAGCACCCAGCGGGAGGCGGGCTCCTACAATGAGCAGTTCTTC. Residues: CASTQREAGSYNEQFF.

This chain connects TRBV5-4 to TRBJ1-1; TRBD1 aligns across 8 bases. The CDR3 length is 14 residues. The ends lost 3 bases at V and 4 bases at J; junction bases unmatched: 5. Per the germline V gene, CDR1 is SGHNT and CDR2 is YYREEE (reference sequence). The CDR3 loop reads CASSSRDRSTEAFF. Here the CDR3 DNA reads TGTGCCAGCAGCTCCCGGGACAGGAGCACTGAAGCTTTCTTT.

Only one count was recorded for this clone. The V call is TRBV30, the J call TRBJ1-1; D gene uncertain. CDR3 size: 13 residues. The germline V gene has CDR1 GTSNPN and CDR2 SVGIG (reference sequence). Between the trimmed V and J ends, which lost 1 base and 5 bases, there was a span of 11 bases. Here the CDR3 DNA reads TGTGCCTGGAGTGGGACGCCGGGGACTGAAGCTTTCTTT. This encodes CAWSGTPGTEAFF.

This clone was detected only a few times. CDR3 loop: CASSPGRGVNQPQHF. The CDR3 nucleotides read TGTGCCAGCAGCCCCGGCAGGGGGGTGAATCAGCCCCAGCATTTT. The genes are TRBV5-4 and TRBJ1-5; 7 bases align to TRBD1. CDR3 length equals 15 residues. Trimming took 4 bases from V and 4 from J; bases not matched to a gene: 8. Germline CDR1 is SGHNT and CDR2 is YYREEE (reference sequence).